This T cell receptor (beta chain) was sequenced during a study of CD8 T cells in Susac syndrome. Germline values: CDR1 SGHRS, CDR2 YFSETQ. The CDR3 contains 11 residues. RNA was extracted with the RNeasy kit, and a quantity of about 0.5 to 1 ug was reverse transcribed using random hexamers. TCRdb recomputed calls from the immunoSEQ multiplex PCR reads with MiXCR, one row per CDR3 protein. The sample has about 140,000 distinct CDR3 sequences, about 94% seen once. The receptor's source is a human donor with Susac syndrome. The chain couples TRBV5-1 to TRBJ2-5, with 7 positions matching TRBD1. The end of the DNA aligns better with TRBJ2-1, so the J call may be wrong. The specimen was CD4+ T cells from PBMCs. As DNA, the CDR3 is TGCGCCAGCAGGGAAGGGGGCGCCCAGTTCTTC. Encoded protein: CASREGGAQFF.